This entry describes one T cell receptor beta chain. Its recognized antigen is unknown. Base qualities are not recorded, but no much larger clone differs from it by a single base. TCRbeta CDR3 regions were amplified from genomic DNA by means of the immunoSEQ Assay, a bias-controlled multiplex PCR. Concerning the study's data processing: Within the assay, amplification of reference gene primers was used to estimate how many nucleated cells each sample contained. To quantify the absolute abundance of each unique TCRbeta CDR3 rearrangement, sequence reads were collapsed and filtered. For each sample, productive Simpson clonality was calculated by taking the square root of Simpson's diversity index across productive rearrangements. This is the immuneACCESS table as TCRdb keeps it, with only in-frame sequences that have V and J called. A part of the clones is gone; compared with another copy, unresolved V genes explain less than half, and the rest is unexplained. V and J calls and clone size are those listed in that table; D and trimming were worked out from the DNA. In all, the sample holds about 320,000 clones, and 70% to 90% of those were seen once. The top ten constitute around 7.8% of the sample.

This entry is derived from a study of blood T cell repertoires in COVID-19 (dated by TCRdb to 2020 to 2022). Looking at the study overall: Collaborator samples came from the United States, Italy and Spain and covered acute and convalescent phases of COVID-19. The repertoires were released in a freely available public database meant as a resource for research on the immune response to SARS-CoV-2. The prospective study material was composed of cDNA or gDNA derived from T cells, B-cell-depleted T cells, or PBMCs. Where available, HLA class I and class II types were obtained from metadata supplied by the sample provider rather than from assay-based typing. A de-identified subject ID, COVID-19 status, age in years and sex were almost always included in the sample metadata. The dataset comprised deeply sampled blood TCRbeta repertoires from subjects exposed to, actively infected with, or recovered from COVID-19. Samples were obtained from the ongoing ImmuneRACE study (first 160 participants) and from approximately 1,200 subjects provided by 6 global collaborators. Summary of the overall study and its limitations: Clinical and demographic metadata were provided uncurated, with the amount varying by source and participant.

The CDR3, cysteine through phenylalanine, is 17 amino acids long. The DNA shown is the 51-base CDR3, in frame from base 1. V drops 1 base and J drops 0 bases, leaving 15 bases in between. From a lookup of the germline V gene (reference sequence), CDR1 and CDR2 are SEHNR and FQNEAQ. Collaborating institutions collected whole blood in K2EDTA tubes following their own protocols. For TCRbeta analysis, collaborators shipped samples as frozen whole blood, isolated PBMCs, or DNA extracted from either of those sample types. The chain was built from TRBV7-9 and TRBJ1-2; no D gene call is confident. The source is a human donor in a cohort sampled during active COVID-19. Sequenced sample: peripheral blood. Read as DNA, the sequence is TGTGCCAGCAGCTTAGGTCGGGTTTGGCAGTCTAACTATGGCTACACCTTC. The resulting protein is CASSLGRVWQSNYGYTF.